Each of the 20 T cell receptor beta chains below was sequenced from the same sample in a study of blood T cell repertoires in COVID-19. Only in-frame clones appear in the TCRdb table, and some are missing; sequencing was by immunoSEQ multiplex PCR. This sample has 75,000 to 95,000 clones, with around 88% found just once. The sample consisted of peripheral blood. These receptors came from an older woman with COVID-19, enrolled during active disease.

The chain recombines TRBV5-6 with TRBJ2-3; 8 positions match TRBD1. Germline trimming cut 4 bases from V and 3 bases from J; bases unmatched to any gene: 7. CDR3 length equals 15 residues. From germline, CDR1 is SGHDT and CDR2 YYEEEE. The CDR3 is CASSPGQGVTDTQYF. The CDR3 nucleotides read TGTGCCAGCAGCCCCGGACAGGGAGTAACAGATACGCAGTATTTT.

The V call is TRBV5-8, the J call TRBJ2-5; 8 bases are shared with TRBD1. Germline assignment: CDR1 SGHTS and CDR2 YDEGEE. This CDR3 spans 15 amino acids. With 4 bases clipped from V and 5 bases from J, the junction kept 10 bases outside the gene matches. DNA of the CDR3: TGTGCCAGCAGCAACATCCCAGGGGGCGGGGAGACCCAGTACTTC. The encoded protein is CASSNIPGGGETQYF.

The chain has TRBV5-1 and TRBJ2-7, with a tentative D call TRBD1 (5 bases). The V and J ends lost 4 bases and 2 bases respectively, with 7 bases between them. Looked up from germline, CDR1 is SGHRS and CDR2 is YFSETQ. The CDR3 spans 12 residues. The CDR3 is CASSPGTYEQYF. The CDR3 DNA is TGCGCCAGCAGCCCAGGGACCTACGAGCAGTACTTC.

Written as DNA, the CDR3 is TGTGCCAGCAGCAAGGACAGGGCCCCTGGGTATGGCTACACCTTC. This encodes CASSKDRAPGYGYTF. The chain couples TRBV7-2 to TRBJ1-2; 8 nucleotides agree with TRBD1. CDR1 SGHTA and CDR2 FQGNSA come from the germline V gene. Trimming cost V 5 bases and J 5 bases; bases outside gene matches: 10. The CDR3 covers 15 residues. The variable domain in full, completed from reference TRBV7-2 and TRBJ1-2, reads GAGVSQSPSNKVTEKGKDVELRCDPISGHTALYWYRQSLGQGLEFLIYFQGNSAPDKSGLPSDRFSAERTGGSVSTLTIQRTQQEDSAVYLCASSKDRAPGYGYTFGSGTRLTVV.

The chain joins TRBV6-2 or TRBV6-3 to TRBJ1-2; 9 bases agree with TRBD1. V was clipped by 5 bases and J by 8 bases; unmatched bases: 9. The V gene's germline CDR1 is MNHEY and CDR2 SVGEGT. There are 14 residues in the CDR3. CDR3 sequence (DNA): TGTGCCAGCAGTCCCGGGACAGGGCTTATCGGCTACACCTTC. Translation: CASSPGTGLIGYTF.

This chain links TRBV12-3 or TRBV12-4 with TRBJ2-7; no definite D call. Trimming pared 4 bases from V and 4 bases from J, leaving 5 bases between. The CDR3 runs to 11 residues. CDR3 protein: CASSSNYEQYF. The CDR3 DNA follows: TGTGCCAGCAGTTCCAATTACGAGCAGTACTTC.

The chain is built from TRBV6-1 and TRBJ2-7; TRBD1 is a possible D gene (5 bases). The germline V and J ends were trimmed by 3 bases and 3 bases, with 9 bases remaining between them. Germline lookup yields CDR1 MNHNS and CDR2 SASEGT. The CDR3 spans 13 residues. CDR3 residues: CASSDRQHYEQYF. CDR3 in DNA: TGTGCCAGCAGTGACAGACAGCACTACGAGCAGTACTTC.

Here the CDR3 reads CASSMSGGGYNEQFF. The CDR3 DNA reads TGTGCCAGTAGTATGTCCGGGGGTGGCTACAATGAGCAGTTCTTC. V and J are TRBV19 and TRBJ2-1; a possible D gene is TRBD2 (6 bases). This CDR3 spans 15 amino acids. CDR1 and CDR2 from the germline V gene are LNHDA and SQIVND (reference sequence). Trimming cost V 3 bases and J 3 bases, with 12 bases left between them.

This clone is a singleton in its sample. This rearrangement joins TRBV30 to TRBJ1-2, with D possibly matching TRBD1 (5 bases). CDR3 length: 14 amino acids. The germline V gene has CDR1 GTSNPN and CDR2 SVGIG (reference sequence). Trimming removed 5 bases from V and 0 bases from J, with 13 bases in between. The CDR3 coding sequence is TGTGCCTGGTCTCCCAGGGTGACTAACTATGGCTACACCTTC. Its translation: CAWSPRVTNYGYTF.

The chain employs TRBV24-1 and TRBJ2-7, with TRBD1 as a possible D gene (5 bases). The V end was cut by 4 bases, the J end by 2 bases, with 14 bases between. Germline V gives CDR1 KGHDR, CDR2 SFDVKD. The CDR3 consists of 15 residues. The CDR3 nucleotides are TGTGCCACCAGTGACCCCTCGACAGCTGCCTACGAGCAGTACTTC. It specifies CATSDPSTAAYEQYF.

As concerns this clone: Relative to the germline gene, one junction end is altered; a read error may explain this. V usage is TRBV10-3 and J usage is TRBJ2-7; 8 positions match TRBD1. The CDR3 is 11 residues long. Germline CDR1 reads ENHRY; CDR2 reads SYGVKD. CDR3 sequence (DNA): TGTGCCATCAGTGGTAGGGACAGGTTTTTTTTC. It specifies CAISGRDRFFF.

The CDR3 here is CASRAQGVRQPQHF. The CDR3 DNA follows: TGTGCCAGCAGAGCCCAAGGGGTCCGTCAGCCCCAGCATTTT. The chain links TRBV9 to TRBJ1-5; a possible D gene is TRBD1 (5 bases). This CDR3 spans 14 amino acids. Germline V lookup: CDR1 SGDLS, CDR2 YYNGEE. Trimming stripped 5 bases from V and 6 bases from J, with 15 bases between.

The chain links TRBV5-8 to TRBJ2-7, with 8 bases identical to TRBD1. The CDR3 is 14 amino acids. Germline values: CDR1 SGHTS, CDR2 YDEGEE. The J segment lost 2 bases and the V segment lost 9 bases, leaving 10 bases of the junction unmatched. The CDR3 DNA is TGTGCCACCACACGGACAGGGCCCCCCTACGAGCAGTACTTC. It yields the protein CATTRTGPPYEQYF.

CDR3 protein: CASSKVGQGPHSGNTIYF. The DNA of the CDR3 is TGTGCCAGCAGCAAAGTGGGACAGGGCCCCCACTCTGGAAACACCATATATTTT. The chain recombines TRBV21-1 with TRBJ1-3; whether TRBD1, the table's D call, matches the DNA was not checked. TRBV21-1 is a pseudogene. The CDR3 runs to 18 residues.

V is TRBV18 and J is TRBJ1-1; 7 bases are a match to TRBD1. The germline V gene encodes CDR1 KGHSH and CDR2 LQKENI. The CDR3 runs 12 residues. J was trimmed by 7 bases and V by 2 bases; bases with no gene match: 1. The CDR3 spells CASSPNRGEAFF. CDR3 bases: TGTGCCAGCTCACCAAACAGGGGTGAAGCTTTCTTT.

This chain joins TRBV5-1 and TRBJ2-7; TRBD2 might be the D (5 bases). The CDR3 contains 12 residues. Trimming took 1 base from V and 4 from J, leaving 6 bases between them. Germline CDR1 reads SGHRS; CDR2 reads YFSETQ. The CDR3 coding sequence is TGCGCCAGCAGCTTGACGGGATACGAGCAGTACTTC. Translated, it gives CASSLTGYEQYF.

The chain joins TRBV19 to TRBJ2-2; TRBD2 aligns across 7 bases. V was clipped by 5 bases and J by 0 bases; unmatched bases: 3. Germline V gives CDR1 LNHDA, CDR2 SQIVND (reference sequence). The CDR3 consists of 15 residues. The CDR3 loop is CASSPRGANTGELFF. CDR3 nucleotide sequence: TGTGCCAGTAGTCCTCGGGGGGCGAACACCGGGGAGCTGTTTTTT.

The chain couples TRBV5-1 to TRBJ2-1; maybe TRBD2 (6 bases). Germline CDR1 and CDR2: SGHRS and YFSETQ. The CDR3 length is 14 residues. Deletions cut 2 bases from V and 1 base from J, with 7 bases between. The CDR3 loop is CASSFGGSYNEQFF. CDR3 coding DNA: TGCGCCAGCAGCTTCGGAGGGTCCTACAATGAGCAGTTCTTC.

This clone appeared once. The genes are TRBV6-4 and TRBJ2-1; a possible D gene is TRBD2 (5 bases). V lost 8 bases and J lost 8, with 16 bases in between. Germline V gene lookup returns CDR1 MRHNA and CDR2 SNTAGT. This CDR3 spans 13 amino acids. CDR3 nucleotides: TGTGCCAGCGAGGGCGATCGGGGAGATGAGCAGTTCTTC. Encoded protein: CASEGDRGDEQFF.

The gene calls are TRBV12-5 and TRBJ2-2, with a weak D call TRBD1 (5 bases). The CDR3 is made up of 14 amino acids. Germline-derived CDR1 and CDR2 are LGHNT and FRNRAP. Trimming removed 6 bases at V and 6 bases at J, with 14 bases between. CDR3 DNA: TGTGCTAGTGGGCAGGGTCGATCGGCCGGGGAGCTGTTTTTT. It translates to CASGQGRSAGELFF.